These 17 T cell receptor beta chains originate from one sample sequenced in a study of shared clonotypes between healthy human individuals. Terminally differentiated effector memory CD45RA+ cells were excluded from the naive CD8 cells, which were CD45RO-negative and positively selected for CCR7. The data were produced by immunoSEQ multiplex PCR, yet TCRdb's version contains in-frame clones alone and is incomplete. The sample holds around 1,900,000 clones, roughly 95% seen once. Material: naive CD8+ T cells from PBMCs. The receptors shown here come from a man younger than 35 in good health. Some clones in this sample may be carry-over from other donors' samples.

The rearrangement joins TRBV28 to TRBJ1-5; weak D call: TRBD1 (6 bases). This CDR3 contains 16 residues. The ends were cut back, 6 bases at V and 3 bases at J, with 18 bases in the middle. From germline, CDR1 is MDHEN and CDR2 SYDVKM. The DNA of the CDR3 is TGTGCCAGCAGCCCATCCCAACAGGGACCCAATCAGCCCCAGCATTTT. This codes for CASSPSQQGPNQPQHF.

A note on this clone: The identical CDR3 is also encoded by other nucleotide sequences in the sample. The CDR3 reads CASSSREGTGELFF. CDR3 bases: TGTGCCAGCAGCTCCAGGGAAGGCACCGGGGAGCTGTTTTTT. The V gene is TRBV7-3, the J gene TRBJ2-2, with D perhaps matching TRBD1 (5 bases). Trimming removed 4 bases from V and 4 bases from J, with 10 bases in between. This CDR3 is 14 amino acids long. Per the germline V gene, CDR1 is SGHTA and CDR2 is FQGTGA.

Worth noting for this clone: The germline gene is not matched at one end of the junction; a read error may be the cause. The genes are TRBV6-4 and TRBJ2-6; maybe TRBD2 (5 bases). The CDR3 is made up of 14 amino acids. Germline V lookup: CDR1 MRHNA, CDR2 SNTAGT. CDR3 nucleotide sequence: TGTGCCAGCAATGACTATATGGGGGCCAACGTCCTGACTTTC. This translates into CASNDYMGANVLTF.

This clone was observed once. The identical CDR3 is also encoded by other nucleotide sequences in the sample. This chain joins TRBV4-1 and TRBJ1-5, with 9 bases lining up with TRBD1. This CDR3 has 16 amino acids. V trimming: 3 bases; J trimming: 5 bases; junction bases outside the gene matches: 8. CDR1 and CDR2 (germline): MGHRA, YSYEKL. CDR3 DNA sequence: TGCGCCAGCAGCCAGGCCCCGGGACAGGGTTATCAGCCCCAGCATTTT. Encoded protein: CASSQAPGQGYQPQHF.

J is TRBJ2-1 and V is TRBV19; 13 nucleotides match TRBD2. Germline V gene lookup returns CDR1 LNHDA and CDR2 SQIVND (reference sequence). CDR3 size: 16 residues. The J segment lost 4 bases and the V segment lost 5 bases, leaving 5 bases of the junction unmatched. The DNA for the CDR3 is TGTGCCAGTAGTTCAGGACTAGCGGGAGATTACAATGAGCAGTTCTTC. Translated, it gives CASSSGLAGDYNEQFF.

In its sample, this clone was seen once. The CDR3 DNA reads TGTGCCAGCAGGTCCTCTATCTCCTCGGGAGATACGCAGTATTTT. This codes for CASRSSISSGDTQYF. The chain links TRBV7-9 to TRBJ2-3, with unresolved D. Germline loops: CDR1 SEHNR, CDR2 FQNEAQ (reference sequence). The V end lost 6 bases, the J end lost 5 bases, and 18 bases lay between the germline ends. CDR3 length: 15 amino acids.

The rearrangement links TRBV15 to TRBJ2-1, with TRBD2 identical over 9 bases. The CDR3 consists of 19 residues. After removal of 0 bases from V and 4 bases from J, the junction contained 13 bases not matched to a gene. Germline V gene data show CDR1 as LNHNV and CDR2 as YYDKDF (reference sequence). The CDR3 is CATSRDDSLAGKWYNEQFF. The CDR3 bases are TGTGCCACCAGCAGAGATGATTCCCTAGCGGGAAAATGGTACAATGAGCAGTTCTTC. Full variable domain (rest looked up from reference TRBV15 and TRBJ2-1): DAMVIQNPRYQVTQFGKPVTLSCSQTLNHNVMYWYQQKSSQAPKLLFHYYDKDFNNEADTPDNFQSRRPNTSFCFLDIRSPGLGDTAMYLCATSRDDSLAGKWYNEQFFGPGTRLTVL.

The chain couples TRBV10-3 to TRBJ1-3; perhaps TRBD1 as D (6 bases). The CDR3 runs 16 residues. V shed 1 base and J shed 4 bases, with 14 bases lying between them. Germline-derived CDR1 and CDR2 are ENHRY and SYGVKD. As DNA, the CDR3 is TGTGCCATCAGTGAGTACCTTACAGGGTCAGGAAACACCATATATTTT. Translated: CAISEYLTGSGNTIYF.

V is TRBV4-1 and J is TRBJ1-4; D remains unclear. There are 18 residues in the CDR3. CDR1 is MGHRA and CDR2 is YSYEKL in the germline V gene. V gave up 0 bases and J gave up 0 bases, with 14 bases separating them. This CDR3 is CASSQDLYLIATNEKLFF. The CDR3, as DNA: TGCGCCAGCAGCCAAGATCTGTACCTGATTGCAACTAATGAAAAACTGTTTTTT.

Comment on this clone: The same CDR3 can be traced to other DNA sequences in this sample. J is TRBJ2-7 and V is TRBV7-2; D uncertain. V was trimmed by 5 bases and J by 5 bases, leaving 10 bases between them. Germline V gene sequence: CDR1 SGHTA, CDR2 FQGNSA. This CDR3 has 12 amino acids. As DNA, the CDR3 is TGTGCCAGCAGCCCTCGGACGGACGAGCAGTACTTC. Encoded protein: CASSPRTDEQYF.

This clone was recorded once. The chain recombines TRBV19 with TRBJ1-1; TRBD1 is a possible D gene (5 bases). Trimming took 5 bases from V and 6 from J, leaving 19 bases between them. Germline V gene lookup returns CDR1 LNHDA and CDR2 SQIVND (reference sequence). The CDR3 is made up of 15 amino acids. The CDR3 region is CASSLPAGTVAEAFF. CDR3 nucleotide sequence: TGTGCCAGTAGTTTACCGGCAGGGACGGTAGCTGAAGCTTTCTTT.

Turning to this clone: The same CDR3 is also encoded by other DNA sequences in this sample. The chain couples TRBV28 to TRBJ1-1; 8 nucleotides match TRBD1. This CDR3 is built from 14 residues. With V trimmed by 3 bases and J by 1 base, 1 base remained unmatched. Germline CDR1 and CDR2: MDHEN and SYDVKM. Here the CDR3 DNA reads TGTGCCAGCAGTTTGACAGGGGCGAACACTGAAGCTTTCTTT. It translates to CASSLTGANTEAFF.

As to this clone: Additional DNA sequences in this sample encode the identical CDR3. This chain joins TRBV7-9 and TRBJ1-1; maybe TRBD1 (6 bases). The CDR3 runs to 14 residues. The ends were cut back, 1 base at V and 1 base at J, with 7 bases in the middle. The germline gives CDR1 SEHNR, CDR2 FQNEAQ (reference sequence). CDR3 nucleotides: TGTGCCAGCAGCTTAGGGGGGGCGAACACTGAAGCTTTCTTT. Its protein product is CASSLGGANTEAFF.

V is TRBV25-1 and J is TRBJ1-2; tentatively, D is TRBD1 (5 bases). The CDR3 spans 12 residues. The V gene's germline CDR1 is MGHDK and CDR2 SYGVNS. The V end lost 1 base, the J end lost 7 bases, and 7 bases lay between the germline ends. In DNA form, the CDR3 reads TGTGCCAGCAGTGAATTTCAGGGTGGCTACACCTTC. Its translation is CASSEFQGGYTF.

The CDR3 spells CANTLPGPRTETQYF. The CDR3 region has the DNA TGTGCCAACACGCTCCCGGGACCCAGAACGGAGACCCAGTACTTC. The gene calls are TRBV2 and TRBJ2-5; D may match TRBD1 or TRBD2 (5 bases each). V was pared by 10 bases and J by 5 bases, with 23 bases between. Germline V gene sequence: CDR1 SNHLY, CDR2 FYNNEI. The CDR3 extends over 15 amino acids.

The CDR3: CASSVGAPFPNTEAFF. CDR3 bases: TGTGCCAGCAGCGTAGGAGCTCCTTTTCCGAACACTGAAGCTTTCTTT. The chain couples TRBV9 to TRBJ1-1; no reliable D call. The CDR3 contains 16 residues. Germline V gene sequence: CDR1 SGDLS, CDR2 YYNGEE. V was shortened by 0 bases and J by 1 base, with 13 bases between the two germline ends.

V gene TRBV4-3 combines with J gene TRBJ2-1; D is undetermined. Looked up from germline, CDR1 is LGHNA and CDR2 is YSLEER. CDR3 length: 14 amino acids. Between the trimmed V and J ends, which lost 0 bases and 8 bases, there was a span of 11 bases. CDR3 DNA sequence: TGCGCCAGCAGCCAAGATAATTTCGTGGATGAGCAGTTCTTC. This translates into CASSQDNFVDEQFF.